Detailed here is one TCR beta chain. The sample comes from a study of T cells in Graves' hyperthyroidism and ophthalmopathy. In the study overall: Blood was drawn when the patient was first diagnosed and still untreated.

Lactation, pregnancy, other autoimmune disease or uncontrolled infection excluded patients. Regions amplified from RNA transcripts were the TCR beta CDR3 regions. The primer set for the first-round RT-PCR of the TCR CDR3 was HTBI. TCRdb reprocessed the multiplex PCR reads with MiXCR, giving one entry per CDR3 protein. In the table there are 750,000 to 950,000 distinct CDR3 sequences, 35% to 40% of which are singletons. Between the trimmed V and J ends, which lost 8 bases and 4 bases, there was a span of 18 bases. This CDR3 has 14 amino acids. The chain employs TRBV12-3 or TRBV12-4 and TRBJ2-7, with D possibly TRBD2 on 6 matching bases. This receptor was taken from a man younger than 35 with Graves' hyperthyroidism. Sequenced material: blood. The CDR3 coding sequence is TGTGCCAGCGGGCGGGGAAGCTCGATTTACGAGCAGTACTTC. Encoded protein: CASGRGSSIYEQYF.